The T cell receptor beta chain described here comes from a study of shared clonotypes between healthy human individuals. Study in general: There were three CD4 naive, three CD4 memory, two CD8 naive and one CD8 memory plates per donor.

The material for each subset, its genomic DNA, was split evenly across several immunoSEQ plates. Some clones are missing from TCRdb's copy, which holds only in-frame ones; the method was immunoSEQ multiplex PCR. The table has 1.5 million to 2.5 million clones, about 94% seen once. Study results and caveats: When naive CD4 clonotypes were compared across a few donors, approximately 4.9% were shared. Memory subsets had estimated richness that was generally smaller than that of naive subsets.

The CDR3 is made up of 13 amino acids. Trimming stripped 2 bases from V and 5 bases from J, with 11 bases between. CDR1 is SGHRS, CDR2 YFSETQ, per germline. Worth noting for this clone: Its cognate antigen is unknown. Other nucleotide sequences from this sample produce the same CDR3.

Only CD45RO-negative cells positively selected for CCR7 counted as naive CD8 cells, so terminally differentiated effector memory CD45RA+ cells were excluded. The rearrangement links TRBV5-1 to TRBJ2-7; TRBD1 might be the D (6 bases). This receptor was taken from a man aged 18-30 years in good health. The sequenced sample consisted of naive CD8+ T cells sorted from blood. The CDR3 DNA sequence: TGCGCCAGCAGCTTAGAGGGGGTGGACGAGCAGTACTTC. Translated: CASSLEGVDEQYF.